This T cell receptor (beta chain) was sequenced during a study of radiotherapy plus CTLA-4 blockade in lung cancer. J lost 5 bases, V lost 2 bases, and 8 bases had no gene match. The CDR3 loop spans 14 amino acids. Per the germline V gene, CDR1 is GTSNPN and CDR2 is SVGIG (reference sequence). Clones were read by immunoSEQ multiplex PCR, and TCRdb kept only the in-frame ones, dropping some. The data contain approximately 52,000 clones, about three quarters of them singletons. This rearrangement joins TRBV30 to TRBJ1-2; 7 nucleotides match TRBD1. The sample here was peripheral blood, taken from a patient treated with radiotherapy plus ipilimumab. This TCR was sampled from a human donor with non-small cell lung cancer whose response to radiotherapy plus ipilimumab could not be evaluated. CDR3 DNA: TGTGCCTGGAGTCGACAGGGAAGGTGGTATGGCTACACCTTC. As protein: CAWSRQGRWYGYTF.